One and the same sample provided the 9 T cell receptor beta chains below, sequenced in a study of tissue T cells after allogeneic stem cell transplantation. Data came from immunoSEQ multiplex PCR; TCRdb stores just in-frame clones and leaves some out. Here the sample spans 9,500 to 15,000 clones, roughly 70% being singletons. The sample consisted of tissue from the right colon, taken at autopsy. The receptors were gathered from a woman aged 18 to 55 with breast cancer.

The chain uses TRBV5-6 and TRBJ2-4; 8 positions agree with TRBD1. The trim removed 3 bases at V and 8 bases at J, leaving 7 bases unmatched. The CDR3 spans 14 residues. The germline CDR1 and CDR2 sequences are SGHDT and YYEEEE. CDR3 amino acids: CASSSTGGGDIQYF. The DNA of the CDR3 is TGTGCCAGCAGCTCCACAGGGGGTGGGGACATTCAGTACTTC.

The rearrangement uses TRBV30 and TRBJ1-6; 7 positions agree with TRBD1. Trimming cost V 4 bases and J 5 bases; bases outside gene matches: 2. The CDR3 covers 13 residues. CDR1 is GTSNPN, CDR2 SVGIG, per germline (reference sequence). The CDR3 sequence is CAWTGGNNSPLHF. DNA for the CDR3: TGTGCCTGGACAGGGGGAAATAATTCACCCCTCCACTTT.

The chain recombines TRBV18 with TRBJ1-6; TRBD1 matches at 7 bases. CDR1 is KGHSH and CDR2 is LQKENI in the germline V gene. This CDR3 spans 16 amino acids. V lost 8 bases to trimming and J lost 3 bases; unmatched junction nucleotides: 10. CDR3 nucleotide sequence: TGTGCCAGCCAGGGACAGTCGCTGGACTATAATTCACCCCTCCACTTT. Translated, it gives CASQGQSLDYNSPLHF.

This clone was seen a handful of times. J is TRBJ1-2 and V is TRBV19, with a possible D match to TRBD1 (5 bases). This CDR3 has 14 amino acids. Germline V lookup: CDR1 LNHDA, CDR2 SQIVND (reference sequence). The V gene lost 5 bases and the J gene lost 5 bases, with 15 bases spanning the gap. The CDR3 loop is CASSSSTAAYGYTF. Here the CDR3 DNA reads TGTGCCAGTAGTTCTTCGACAGCGGCATATGGCTACACCTTC. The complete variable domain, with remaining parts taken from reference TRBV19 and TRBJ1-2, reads DGGITQSPKYLFRKEGQNVTLSCEQNLNHDAMYWYRQDPGQGLRLIYYSQIVNDFQKGDIAEGYSVSREKKESFPLTVTSAQKNPTAFYLCASSSSTAAYGYTFGSGTRLTVV.

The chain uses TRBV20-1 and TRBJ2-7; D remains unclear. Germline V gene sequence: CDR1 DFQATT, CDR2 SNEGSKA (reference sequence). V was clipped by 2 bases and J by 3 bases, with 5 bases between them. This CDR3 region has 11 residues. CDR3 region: CSARLSYEQYF. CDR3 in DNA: TGCAGTGCTAGATTGAGCTACGAGCAGTACTTC.

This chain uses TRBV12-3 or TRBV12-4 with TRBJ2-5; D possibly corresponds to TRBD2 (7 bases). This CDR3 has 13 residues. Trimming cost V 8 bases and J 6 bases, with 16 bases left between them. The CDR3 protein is CASRWGGQQTQYF. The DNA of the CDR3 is TGTGCCAGCCGCTGGGGGGGGCAACAGACCCAGTACTTC.

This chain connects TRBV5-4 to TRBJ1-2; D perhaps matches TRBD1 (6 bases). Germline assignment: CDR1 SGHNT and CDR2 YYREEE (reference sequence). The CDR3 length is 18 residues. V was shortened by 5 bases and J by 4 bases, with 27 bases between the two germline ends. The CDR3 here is CASSRGPTGTQVAYGYTF. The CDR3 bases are TGTGCCAGCAGTCGGGGGCCAACCGGGACCCAGGTTGCCTATGGCTACACCTTC.

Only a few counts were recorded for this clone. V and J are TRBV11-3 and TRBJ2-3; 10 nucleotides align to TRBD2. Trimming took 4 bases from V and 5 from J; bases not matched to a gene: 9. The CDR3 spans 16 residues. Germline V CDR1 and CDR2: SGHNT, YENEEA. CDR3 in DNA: TGTGCCAGCAGCTCCTCTAGCGGGGGTTATGGAGATACGCAGTATTTT. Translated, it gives CASSSSSGGYGDTQYF.

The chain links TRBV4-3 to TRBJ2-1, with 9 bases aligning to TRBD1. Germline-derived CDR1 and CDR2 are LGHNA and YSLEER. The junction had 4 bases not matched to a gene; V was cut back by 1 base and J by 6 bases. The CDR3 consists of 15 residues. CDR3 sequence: CASSQGTGESNEQFF. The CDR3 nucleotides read TGCGCCAGCAGCCAAGGGACAGGGGAGTCCAATGAGCAGTTCTTC.